The 4 T cell receptor beta chains below come from one sample, sequenced in a study of T-cell memory formation after mild COVID-19. MiXCR was run by TCRdb on the 5' RACE reads, yielding one entry per CDR3 protein. This table has under 300,000 distinct CDR3 sequences, roughly 15% appearing once. The sequenced sample consisted of PBMCs or a T cell subset sorted from them (not recorded which). The receptors come from a young man who had mild COVID-19 (a few samples of this study predate the infection). Cell type and time point are not known.

This rearrangement joins TRBV4-2 to TRBJ2-3; 8 positions agree with TRBD1. The CDR3 has 16 amino acids. The germline V gene has CDR1 LGHNA and CDR2 YNFKEQ. The V segment lost 2 bases and the J segment 5 bases; nucleotides outside the gene matches: 9. The CDR3 spells CASSQIVAGGEDTQYF. Here the CDR3 DNA reads TGTGCCAGCAGCCAAATTGTGGCAGGGGGCGAAGATACGCAGTATTTT.

The rearrangement links TRBV4-1 to TRBJ1-1; D is uncertain. The V gene's germline CDR1 is MGHRA and CDR2 YSYEKL. V was clipped by 1 base and J by 1 base, with 10 bases between them. The CDR3 contains 15 residues. The CDR3 loop is CASSQAEGRNTEAFF. The CDR3 DNA is TGCGCCAGCAGCCAAGCGGAGGGCCGGAACACTGAAGCTTTCTTT.

This clonotype was observed a few times. The rearrangement links TRBV6-5 to TRBJ1-1, with D possibly matching TRBD1 (5 bases). Trimming stripped 4 bases from V and 2 bases from J, with 8 bases between. This CDR3 has 13 residues. Looked up from germline, CDR1 is MNHEY and CDR2 is SVGAGI. Here the CDR3 reads CASSSRVNTEAFF. As DNA, the CDR3 is TGTGCCAGCAGTTCCAGGGTTAACACTGAAGCTTTCTTT.

Only a few counts were recorded for this clonotype. The genes are TRBV5-1 and TRBJ1-2; a possible D gene is TRBD1 (6 bases). The CDR3 has 14 residues. Germline V gene data show CDR1 as SGHRS and CDR2 as YFSETQ. V lost 4 bases to trimming and J lost 4 bases, with 14 bases between them. As DNA, the CDR3 is TGCGCCAGCAGCCCCAGGACAGCATTCTATGGCTACACCTTC. It encodes CASSPRTAFYGYTF. The variable domain in full, with the rest retrieved from reference TRBV5-1 and TRBJ1-2, is KAGVTQTPRYLIKTRGQQVTLSCSPISGHRSVSWYQQTPGQGLQFLFEYFSETQRNKGNFPGRFSGRQFSNSRSEMNVSTLELGDSALYLCASSPRTAFYGYTFGSGTRLTVV.